Listed below are T cell receptor beta chains from one sample, sequenced in a study of T cells after yellow fever vaccination. TCRdb passed the 5' RACE reads through MiXCR, listing each CDR3 protein once. This sample has a few hundred thousand distinct CDR3 sequences, with approximately 3.2% found just once. The material was CD4+ T cells sorted from PBMCs, obtained 10 days after the yellow fever booster vaccination. These TCRs come from a young man who received the YFV17D yellow fever vaccine. CDR3s include the opening cysteine and the closing phenylalanine or tryptophan. A D gene is named only where the DNA matches it firmly. Size is stated for part of the rows, as once, few or many counts, or as a class when the clone is expanded.

>NA|TRBD1|TRBJ2-2|TRBV6-2/TRBV6-3
CASRTYRGITGELFF
TGTGCCAGCAGAACCTACAGGGGGATTACCGGGGAGCTGTTTTTT
>many|TRBD2|TRBJ2-5|TRBV2
CASSEPSGGRKTQYF
TGTGCCAGCAGTGAACCTAGCGGGGGAAGAAAGACCCAGTACTTC
>many|TRBD1|TRBJ1-2|TRBV7-2
CASSLGQGVYGYTF
TGTGCCAGCAGCTTGGGACAGGGTGTCTATGGCTACACCTTC
>many|NA|TRBJ2-3|TRBV6-5
CASSPLFTSTDTQYF
TGTGCCAGCAGTCCCTTGTTCACAAGCACAGATACGCAGTATTTT
>many|TRBD1|TRBJ2-3|TRBV12-3/TRBV12-4
CASSPGQRRTLSLFTDTQYF
TGTGCCAGCAGTCCGGGACAGCGACGTACCCTCTCACTCTTCACAGATACGCAGTATTTT
>many|NA|TRBJ1-5|TRBV7-8
CASSLDPGLFQPQHF
TGTGCCAGCAGCTTAGACCCCGGTCTCTTTCAGCCCCAGCATTTT
>few|TRBD2|TRBJ2-1|TRBV11-2
CASSQTRGLAGAGSYNEQFF
TGTGCCAGCAGCCAAACAAGAGGGCTAGCGGGGGCAGGCTCCTACAATGAGCAGTTCTTC
>NA|NA|TRBJ2-5|TRBV5-1
CASSSGTQEETQYF
TGCGCCAGCAGCTCCGGGACACAAGAAGAGACCCAGTACTTC
>few|NA|TRBJ2-7|TRBV7-2
CASSGGAKDEQYF
TGTGCCAGCAGCGGGGGGGCCAAGGACGAGCAGTACTTC
>many|NA|TRBJ1-2|TRBV11-2
CASSLGVTNYGYTF
TGTGCCAGCAGCTTAGGTGTAACTAACTATGGCTACACCTTC
>many|NA|TRBJ2-7|TRBV5-4
CASRTDWLSYEQYF
TGTGCCAGCAGAACGGATTGGTTGTCCTACGAGCAGTACTTC
>NA|NA|TRBJ2-5|TRBV4-3
CASSQGLGAGVNIVETQYF
TGCGCCAGCAGCCAAGGATTGGGGGCCGGGGTAAATATCGTGGAGACCCAGTACTTC
>many|NA|TRBJ1-4|TRBV12-3/TRBV12-4
CASSPGWEKLFF
TGTGCCAGCAGCCCCGGTTGGGAAAAACTGTTTTTT
>many|NA|TRBJ1-6|TRBV6-2/TRBV6-3
CASSYGQGYSPLHF
TGTGCCAGCAGTTACGGGCAGGGTTATTCACCCCTCCACTTT
>few|TRBD2|TRBJ2-5|TRBV20-1
CSARGLADQETQYF
TGCAGTGCCCGGGGACTAGCAGACCAAGAGACCCAGTACTTC
>many|TRBD2|TRBJ2-1|TRBV7-3
CASSMGLAVNEQFF
TGTGCCAGCAGCATGGGACTAGCTGTCAATGAGCAGTTCTTC
>NA|NA|TRBJ1-5|TRBV19
CASIKGSYRSNQPQHF
TGTGCCAGTATTAAAGGCAGTTATAGGAGCAATCAGCCCCAGCATTTT
>NA|NA|TRBJ2-7|TRBV11-3
CASSSRVTYEQYF
TGTGCCAGCAGCTCCAGGGTTACCTACGAGCAGTACTTC
>many|NA|TRBJ2-7|TRBV20-1
CSASTGNSYEQYF
TGCAGTGCTTCAACAGGGAACTCCTACGAGCAGTACTTC
>many|NA|TRBJ1-1|TRBV20-1
CSAGGAFF
TGCAGTGCCGGGGGAGCTTTCTTT
>NA|TRBD1|TRBJ2-1|TRBV2
CASSRLAQGQGEQFF
TGTGCCAGCAGTCGATTGGCACAGGGACAGGGAGAGCAGTTCTTC
>few|NA|TRBJ2-5|TRBV7-3
CASSPTPSGGRETQYF
TGTGCCAGCAGCCCTACCCCTTCGGGGGGCAGGGAGACCCAGTACTTC